Listed below are T cell receptor beta chains from one sample, sequenced in a study of blood T cell repertoires in COVID-19. Generated by immunoSEQ multiplex PCR, the TCRdb table keeps only in-frame clones and is missing some. The sample yields over 200,000 clones, roughly nine tenths seen once. Specimen: peripheral blood. The source is a man aged 55-75 years who had recovered from COVID-19. Each CDR3 is given with its conserved first and last residue. The order of the fields is D gene, J gene, clone size, V gene, CDR3 DNA, CDR3 protein. A D gene is named only where the DNA matches it firmly. Part of the rows lack a size; the others show once, few, many or a class for expanded clones.

d_call: .
j_call: TRBJ1-5
clone_size: .
v_call: TRBV9
cdr3_nt: TGTGCCAGCAGCGTAGACGGTGCCTGGCAGCCCCAGCATTTT
cdr3_aa: CASSVDGAWQPQHF

d_call: .
j_call: TRBJ2-4
clone_size: .
v_call: TRBV6-2/TRBV6-3
cdr3_nt: TGTGCCAGCAGTTCGGCAGGTGCCAAAAACATTCAGTACTTC
cdr3_aa: CASSSAGAKNIQYF

d_call: .
j_call: TRBJ2-1
clone_size: .
v_call: TRBV27
cdr3_nt: TGTGCCAGCAGCCTGAGATACGGGACGGGAGAGAATGAGCAGTTCTTC
cdr3_aa: CASSLRYGTGENEQFF

d_call: .
j_call: TRBJ2-3
clone_size: few
v_call: TRBV21-1
cdr3_nt: TGTGCCAGCAGACCGAGACTCCCTACGCAGTATTTT
cdr3_aa: CASRPRLPTQYF

d_call: .
j_call: TRBJ1-6
clone_size: few
v_call: TRBV7-3
cdr3_nt: TGTGCCAGCAGCTCGAGGGGGGGAAATAATTCACCCCTCCACTTT
cdr3_aa: CASSSRGGNNSPLHF

d_call: TRBD2
j_call: TRBJ2-5
clone_size: .
v_call: TRBV2
cdr3_nt: TGTGCCAGCAGTGCTACGCGGGGGGACCAAGAGACCCAGTACTTC
cdr3_aa: CASSATRGDQETQYF

d_call: TRBD1
j_call: TRBJ2-2
clone_size: few
v_call: TRBV2
cdr3_nt: TGTGCCAGCAAGCCGGGACAGAGGAACACCGGGGAGCTGTTTTTT
cdr3_aa: CASKPGQRNTGELFF

d_call: .
j_call: TRBJ1-1
clone_size: .
v_call: TRBV19
cdr3_nt: TGTGCCAGTAGTAGGCGGTCTTCCCAGGGGACTGAAGCTTTCTTT
cdr3_aa: CASSRRSSQGTEAFF

d_call: TRBD1
j_call: TRBJ1-6
clone_size: .
v_call: TRBV15
cdr3_nt: TGTGCCACCAGCACCGGGACAGGGGGGTTTAATTCACCCCTCCACTTT
cdr3_aa: CATSTGTGGFNSPLHF

d_call: .
j_call: TRBJ2-3
clone_size: .
v_call: TRBV9
cdr3_nt: TGTGCCAGCAGCGCCGGCGGCAGGGTTACAGATACGCAGTATTTT
cdr3_aa: CASSAGGRVTDTQYF

d_call: TRBD1
j_call: TRBJ2-5
clone_size: .
v_call: TRBV2
cdr3_nt: TGTGCCAGCAGTGACAGGGGGCGATCAGAGACCCAGTACTTC
cdr3_aa: CASSDRGRSETQYF

d_call: TRBD2
j_call: TRBJ2-4
clone_size: .
v_call: TRBV27
cdr3_nt: TGTGCCAGCAGTTCCTTAGCGGGGGGTGCCAAAAACATTCAGTACTTC
cdr3_aa: CASSSLAGGAKNIQYF

d_call: .
j_call: TRBJ1-2
clone_size: once
v_call: TRBV27
cdr3_nt: TGTGCCAGCAGTTTATATCGCCGAGGTGGTGGCTACACCTTC
cdr3_aa: CASSLYRRGGGYTF

d_call: .
j_call: TRBJ2-7
clone_size: few
v_call: TRBV2
cdr3_nt: TGTGCCAGCGGCGATGACGCGGGGGCCACCTACGAGCAGTACTTC
cdr3_aa: CASGDDAGATYEQYF

d_call: .
j_call: TRBJ1-4
clone_size: .
v_call: TRBV5-6
cdr3_nt: TGTGCCAGCAGCGGCCGGAGGGGACCTAATGAAAAACTGTTTTTT
cdr3_aa: CASSGRRGPNEKLFF

d_call: .
j_call: TRBJ2-4
clone_size: .
v_call: TRBV10-3
cdr3_nt: TGTGCCATCAGTGAGTCGGAACAGATAGCCAAAAACATTCAGTACTTC
cdr3_aa: CAISESEQIAKNIQYF

d_call: TRBD1
j_call: TRBJ1-1
clone_size: .
v_call: TRBV11-3
cdr3_nt: TGTGCCAGCAGCTTGGACAGGGGGCGCGGTGAAGCTTTCTTT
cdr3_aa: CASSLDRGRGEAFF

d_call: .
j_call: TRBJ1-1
clone_size: once
v_call: TRBV6-5
cdr3_nt: TGTGCCAGCAGTTACACTGGGAACACTGAAGCTTTCTTT
cdr3_aa: CASSYTGNTEAFF

d_call: TRBD1
j_call: TRBJ2-4
clone_size: .
v_call: TRBV27
cdr3_nt: TGTGCCAGCAGTCCTACCGGGACAGGGGTCAAAAACATTCAGTACTTC
cdr3_aa: CASSPTGTGVKNIQYF

d_call: .
j_call: TRBJ1-4
clone_size: .
v_call: TRBV11-2
cdr3_nt: TGTGCCAGCAGCGCCCGTCTGTCTTCTTGGGCGACTAATGAAAAACTGTTTTTT
cdr3_aa: CASSARLSSWATNEKLFF

d_call: TRBD2
j_call: TRBJ2-2
clone_size: .
v_call: TRBV4-2
cdr3_nt: TGTGCCAGCAGCCAAGTCGCGGGGGGGCCCGGGGAGCTGTTTTTT
cdr3_aa: CASSQVAGGPGELFF

d_call: .
j_call: TRBJ1-5
clone_size: .
v_call: TRBV5-4
cdr3_nt: TGTGCCAGCAGCTTGGGAGGCAGGGGAGGCAATCAGCCCCAGCATTTT
cdr3_aa: CASSLGGRGGNQPQHF

d_call: .
j_call: TRBJ1-2
clone_size: .
v_call: TRBV6-4
cdr3_nt: TGTGCCAGCCTGGTGGAGGCCCCGGAGGACTATGGCTACACCTTC
cdr3_aa: CASLVEAPEDYGYTF

d_call: TRBD1
j_call: TRBJ1-2
clone_size: .
v_call: TRBV15
cdr3_nt: TGTGCCACCAGCCCGCTCAGGGGGACAGGCCTCGGGGGCTACACCTTC
cdr3_aa: CATSPLRGTGLGGYTF

d_call: .
j_call: TRBJ2-7
clone_size: .
v_call: TRBV9
cdr3_nt: TGTGCCAGCAGCGTAGACGGAGGGCGCGAGCAGTACTTC
cdr3_aa: CASSVDGGREQYF

d_call: TRBD2
j_call: TRBJ2-3
clone_size: .
v_call: TRBV6-5
cdr3_nt: TGTGCCAGCAGTTTGGGGGGGACAGATACGCAGTATTTT
cdr3_aa: CASSLGGTDTQYF

d_call: .
j_call: TRBJ1-5
clone_size: .
v_call: TRBV19
cdr3_nt: TGTGCCAGTAGTATAGAGGGCTGGGGCAATCAGCCCCAGCATTTT
cdr3_aa: CASSIEGWGNQPQHF

d_call: TRBD1
j_call: TRBJ2-5
clone_size: .
v_call: TRBV28
cdr3_nt: TGTGCCAGCAGTTTAAGGGGGCGCAGGGAGACCCAGTACTTC
cdr3_aa: CASSLRGRRETQYF

d_call: .
j_call: TRBJ1-5
clone_size: .
v_call: TRBV20-1
cdr3_nt: TGCAGTGCCAGGGGAGAAGGTCCCCAGCATTTT
cdr3_aa: CSARGEGPQHF

d_call: .
j_call: TRBJ2-7
clone_size: .
v_call: TRBV3-1/TRBV3-2
cdr3_nt: TGTGCCAGCAGCCAAGCGGCGGCAACCTACGAGCAGTACTTC
cdr3_aa: CASSQAAATYEQYF

d_call: .
j_call: TRBJ2-2
clone_size: .
v_call: TRBV6-2/TRBV6-3
cdr3_nt: TGTGCCAGCAGTACGACAGGCATCTACACCGGGGAGCTGTTTTTT
cdr3_aa: CASSTTGIYTGELFF

d_call: TRBD2
j_call: TRBJ2-1
clone_size: .
v_call: TRBV19
cdr3_nt: TGTGCCAGTAGTATTCTGACTAGCGGGGGCGTAAGCTCCTACAATGAGCAGTTCTTC
cdr3_aa: CASSILTSGGVSSYNEQFF

d_call: TRBD1
j_call: TRBJ1-2
clone_size: .
v_call: TRBV7-9
cdr3_nt: TGTGCCAGCAGCTTAGATGGGACAGGGGGCAGCTATGGCTACACCTTC
cdr3_aa: CASSLDGTGGSYGYTF

d_call: TRBD1
j_call: TRBJ2-1
clone_size: .
v_call: TRBV5-4
cdr3_nt: TGTGCCAGCAGCTTGACCCGGGACAGGGTCAATGAGCAGTTCTTC
cdr3_aa: CASSLTRDRVNEQFF

d_call: TRBD2
j_call: TRBJ2-2
clone_size: .
v_call: TRBV11-2
cdr3_nt: TGTGCCAGCAGCTCCCCTAGCGGGGGGAACACCGGGGAGCTGTTTTTT
cdr3_aa: CASSSPSGGNTGELFF

d_call: TRBD1
j_call: TRBJ1-1
clone_size: .
v_call: TRBV2
cdr3_nt: TGTGCCAGCAGTGCGGGACAGGTGACGAACACTGAAGCTTTCTTT
cdr3_aa: CASSAGQVTNTEAFF

d_call: .
j_call: TRBJ2-1
clone_size: .
v_call: TRBV9
cdr3_nt: TGTGCCAGCAGCGTAGCCGCCGACAGCTCCTACAGTGAGCAGTTCTTC
cdr3_aa: CASSVAADSSYSEQFF

d_call: TRBD1
j_call: TRBJ2-7
clone_size: .
v_call: TRBV19
cdr3_nt: TGTGCCAGTAGTATTGGCCGGGACAGATCCCACGAGCAGTACTTC
cdr3_aa: CASSIGRDRSHEQYF

d_call: TRBD2
j_call: TRBJ2-2
clone_size: few
v_call: TRBV6-1
cdr3_nt: TGTGCCAGCAGTGACCTCGGACTAGCGGGGTACACCGGGGAGCTGTTTTTT
cdr3_aa: CASSDLGLAGYTGELFF

d_call: .
j_call: TRBJ2-5
clone_size: .
v_call: TRBV7-9
cdr3_nt: TGTGCCAGCAAACCAGGAGGGGCCTACTTGGAGACCCAGTACTTC
cdr3_aa: CASKPGGAYLETQYF